This entry describes one T cell receptor (beta chain). Its antigen is unknown. This entry is derived from a study of identifying expanded T cells in peripheral blood. Findings and caveats of the study: Variance in clone template counts between approximately 2-week samples significantly increased with total template count across all healthy donors. Over around two and four weeks, about 17 and 20 clones changed, versus roughly 1.1 between replicates.

Healthy donors had no documented immune events, such as infections, while sampled. This CDR3 is built from 15 residues. The germline V gene has CDR1 SGHNT and CDR2 YYREEE (reference sequence). Trimming removed 1 base from V and 0 bases from J, with 10 bases in between. Profiling relied on immunoSEQ multiplex PCR, and the TCRdb table lists in-frame clones only, not all of them. The sample lists 95,000 or so clones, approximately 86% seen once, with 5.6% in the top ten. This chain joins TRBV5-4 and TRBJ1-1; D remains ambiguous. The TCR comes from a person aged 18 to 69 in good health. Sequenced sample: blood. The CDR3 region has the DNA TGTGCCAGCAGCTTGATCCGGGGATTGAACACTGAAGCTTTCTTT. Its translation is CASSLIRGLNTEAFF.